The clone carrying this T cell receptor (beta chain) occurred once. The CDR3 contains 14 residues. From germline, CDR1 is SNHLY and CDR2 FYNNEI. V lost 10 bases to trimming and J lost 3 bases; unmatched junction nucleotides: 5. This table comes from immunoSEQ multiplex PCR, and its TCRdb copy is limited to in-frame clones, with some not included. The sample shows about 21,000 clones, over 85% of them seen only once. The data are from a study of untreated major depressive disorder. Sequenced: CD4+ T cells from PBMCs. The J gene is TRBJ2-6, the V gene TRBV2, with 8 bases matching TRBD1. The TCR comes from a woman aged 40 to 50 in good health. This chain's CDR3 is CATSGGGGANVLTF. In DNA, the CDR3 is TGTGCCACGTCAGGGGGCGGTGGGGCCAACGTCCTGACTTTC.